This T cell receptor (beta chain) was recovered during a study of T cells after yellow fever vaccination (dated by TCRdb to the late 2010s). Regarding the study in general: The SMART-Seq v4 Ultra Low Input RNA kit was used to prepare libraries from fractions with low cell numbers. To follow T-cell clones before and after primary and booster YFV17D yellow fever vaccination, bulk TCR alpha and beta repertoires were sequenced over time. Two healthy male donors, one aged 18 to 29 and one aged 30 to 40 years, were included in the cohort. Blood samples were taken at several timepoints before and after primary and secondary immunization, and bulk PBMC replicates and cell subsets were isolated. Results and caveats for the whole study, not just this receptor: A small share of clonotypes occurred in both CD4 and CD8 compartments, likely arising from convergent recombination. Most clones expanded after primary vaccination were re-detected after the booster (about 96% of CD4 and 88% of CD8), suggesting broad memory maintenance. Computational filtering was needed because FACS-sorted repertoires could contain abundant contaminating clonotypes from the bulk population. The study included only a couple of donors, which limits how far the findings can be generalized. The secondary T-cell response was weaker than the primary response but faster, peaking on day 5 instead of day 15.

This clonotype was observed a single time. The antigen it binds to is not known. No base-level quality is on record; no much larger clone is a single base apart. A single read counts as weak evidence. The intended sense of this specimen's treatment or condition label: live attenuated yellow fever vaccine strain. A standard Ficoll-Paque protocol was used to isolate PBMCs from peripheral blood. CD4 and CD8 T-cell fractions were isolated with Dynabeads CD4 and CD8 positive selection kits. RNA was extracted with TriZol from bulk PBMCs, CD4 and CD8 fractions, and dextramer-positive and dextramer-negative fractions. TCR cDNA was synthesized by 5'RACE template switching, through which a universal primer site and unique molecular identifiers were introduced. Priming of cDNA synthesis was performed from both the TCR alpha and TCR beta constant segments. Libraries were amplified in two PCR steps, with sample barcodes and sequencing adapters added in the second step. Sequencing of the libraries was done on either Illumina HiSeq 2500 (2x100 bp) or NovaSeq (2x150 bp). The authors' pipeline ran thus. Reads were demultiplexed and collapsed into UMI consensus sequences with MIGEC, and V(D)J alignment was performed with MiXCR. Vaccine-responding clonotypes were defined with edgeR using replicate PBMC samples, requiring FDR below 0.01 and a log2 fold change above 5 up to day 15. CD4 or CD8 identity was assigned to each bulk clonotype according to whether the clonotype was present at higher abundance in the sequenced CD4 repertoire or the sequenced CD8 repertoire. TCRdb's own reprocessing of the public reads used fastp at Q25 and MiXCR and kept productive beta chains. Merged by CDR3 protein, the rows form single entries marked with the most common genes and DNA. The V and J calls come from TCRdb's annotation, not from the publication. This sample gives around 230,000 distinct CDR3 sequences in total; roughly 6.8% of them show up just once. The ten biggest clones cover approximately 0.99% of the sample.

Sequencing was performed on CD4+ T cells sorted from PBMCs, taken on the day of the yellow fever booster vaccination. The receptor comes from a man younger than 40 who received the YFV17D yellow fever vaccine.

The CDR3 amino acid sequence is: CASRPSPSGNTIYF. Read as DNA, the sequence is TGTGCCAGCAGACCTAGCCCCTCTGGAAACACCATATATTTT. The chain couples TRBV7-8 to TRBJ1-3; too little of a D gene remains to name it. Looking up the germline V gene yields CDR1 SGHVS and CDR2 FQNEAQ. The V end loses 6 bases and the J end loses 0 bases, and a stretch of 9 bases separates them. The CDR3 runs 14 residues from the cysteine to the phenylalanine. The read is trimmed to its CDR3 DNA, 42 bases read in frame from base 1.